A single sample gave rise to the 7 T cell receptor beta chains below, sequenced in a study of response to subunit inactivated influenza vaccine. One entry per CDR3 protein, called by TCRdb with MiXCR from the RT-PCR reads. The repertoire holds hundreds of thousands of distinct CDR3 sequences, with approximately 15% as singletons. Sequencing was performed on PBMCs from blood, taken 14 days before vaccination. All receptors come from a man aged 45-65 years who received an inactivated influenza vaccine.

The chain is built from TRBV4-1 and TRBJ1-1; unclear D gene. The CDR3 runs to 13 residues. In germline, CDR1 is MGHRA, CDR2 YSYEKL. The V gene lost 0 bases and the J gene lost 0 bases, with 2 bases spanning the gap. The CDR3 loop is CASSQEVNTEAFF. The DNA of the CDR3 is TGCGCCAGCAGCCAAGAAGTGAACACTGAAGCTTTCTTT.

The chain combines TRBV20-1 with TRBJ2-1; the D gene is possibly TRBD2 (6 bases). Germline lookup yields CDR1 DFQATT and CDR2 SNEGSKA (reference sequence). The CDR3 totals 16 residues. V lost 0 bases, J lost 5 bases, and 17 bases lay in between. CDR3 DNA sequence: TGCAGTGCTAGAGAGCAAAGGATAGCGGACCACAATGAGCAGTTCTTC. Translated, it gives CSAREQRIADHNEQFF.

V gene TRBV7-9 combines with J gene TRBJ2-3; no definite D call. Germline V gene sequence: CDR1 SEHNR, CDR2 FQNEAQ (reference sequence). V was shortened by 6 bases and J by 2 bases, with 9 bases between the two germline ends. The CDR3 runs 13 residues. The CDR3 sequence: CASRSTPTDTQYF. In DNA, the CDR3 is TGTGCCAGCAGAAGTACACCCACAGATACGCAGTATTTT.

The table lists this clonotype with a few counts. The rearrangement joins TRBV7-8 to TRBJ2-7; TRBD2 matches at 7 bases. The CDR3 extends over 14 amino acids. Trimming at V came to 3 bases and at J to 3 bases, leaving 5 bases not matched to a gene. Germline-derived CDR1 and CDR2 are SGHVS and FQNEAQ. CDR3 sequence (DNA): TGTGCCAGCAGCTTGGGGACTATCAACTACGAGCAGTACTTC. Its protein product is CASSLGTINYEQYF.

This clonotype has a count of ten or more. The chain uses TRBV5-1 and TRBJ1-1; D possibly corresponds to TRBD1 (5 bases). CDR1 and CDR2 (germline): SGHRS, YFSETQ. There are 15 residues in the CDR3. V was shortened by 0 bases and J by 6 bases, with 15 bases between the two germline ends. The CDR3 reads CASSLASSRAAEAFF. CDR3 in DNA: TGCGCCAGCAGCTTGGCCTCCAGCAGGGCCGCTGAAGCTTTCTTT.

This chain uses TRBV7-3 with TRBJ2-2, with D perhaps matching TRBD1 (5 bases). Trimming pared 5 bases from V and 0 bases from J, leaving 13 bases between. The CDR3 has 16 amino acids. Germline V lookup: CDR1 SGHTA, CDR2 FQGTGA. The CDR3 sequence: CASSPARQSNTGELFF. Here the CDR3 DNA reads TGTGCCAGCAGCCCAGCCCGACAGTCGAACACCGGGGAGCTGTTTTTT.

The J gene is TRBJ2-5, the V gene TRBV6-5; TRBD2 is a possible D gene (5 bases). The CDR3 has 12 amino acids. Deletions cut 7 bases from V and 2 bases from J, with 8 bases between. Germline CDR1 MNHEY, CDR2 SVGAGI. As DNA, the CDR3 is TGTGCCAGCACCTCGGGGCAAGAGACCCAGTACTTC. Its protein is CASTSGQETQYF.